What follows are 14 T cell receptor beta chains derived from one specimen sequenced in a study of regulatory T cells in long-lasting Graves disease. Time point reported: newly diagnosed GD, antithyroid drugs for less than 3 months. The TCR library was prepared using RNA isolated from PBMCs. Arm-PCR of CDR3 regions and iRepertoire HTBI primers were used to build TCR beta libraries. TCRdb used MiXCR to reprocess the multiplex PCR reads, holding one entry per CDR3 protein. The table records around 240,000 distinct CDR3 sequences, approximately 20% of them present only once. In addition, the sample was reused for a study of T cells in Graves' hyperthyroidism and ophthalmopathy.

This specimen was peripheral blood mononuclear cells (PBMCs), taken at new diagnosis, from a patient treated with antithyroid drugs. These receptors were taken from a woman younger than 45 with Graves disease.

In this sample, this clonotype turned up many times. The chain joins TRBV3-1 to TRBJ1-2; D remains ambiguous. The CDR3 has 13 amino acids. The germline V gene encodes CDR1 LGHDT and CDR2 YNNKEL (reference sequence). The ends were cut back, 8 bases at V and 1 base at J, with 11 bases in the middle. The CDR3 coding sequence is TGTGCCAGCCTCGGACCCCATAACTATGGCTACACCTTC. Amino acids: CASLGPHNYGYTF.

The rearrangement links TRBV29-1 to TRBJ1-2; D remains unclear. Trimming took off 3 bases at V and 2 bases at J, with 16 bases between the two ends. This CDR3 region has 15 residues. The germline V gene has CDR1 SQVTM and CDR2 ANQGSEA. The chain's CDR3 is CSVEESVFVNYGYTF. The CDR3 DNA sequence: TGCAGCGTTGAGGAGAGCGTCTTTGTAAACTATGGCTACACCTTC.

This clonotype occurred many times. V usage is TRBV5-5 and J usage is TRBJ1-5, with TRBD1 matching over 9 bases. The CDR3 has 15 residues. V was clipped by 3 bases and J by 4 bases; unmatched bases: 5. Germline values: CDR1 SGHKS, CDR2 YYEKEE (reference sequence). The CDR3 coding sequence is TGTGCCAGCAGCTCTTCAGGACAGGGGAATCAGCCCCAGCATTTT. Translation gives CASSSSGQGNQPQHF.

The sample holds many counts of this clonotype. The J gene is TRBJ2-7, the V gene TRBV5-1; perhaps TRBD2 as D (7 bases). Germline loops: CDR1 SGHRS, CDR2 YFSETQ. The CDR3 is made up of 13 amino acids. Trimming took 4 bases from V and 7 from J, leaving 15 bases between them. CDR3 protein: CASSPEGGREQYF. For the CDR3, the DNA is TGCGCCAGCAGCCCGGAGGGGGGGAGAGAGCAGTACTTC. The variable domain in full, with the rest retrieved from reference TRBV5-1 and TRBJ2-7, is KAGVTQTPRYLIKTRGQQVTLSCSPISGHRSVSWYQQTPGQGLQFLFEYFSETQRNKGNFPGRFSGRQFSNSRSEMNVSTLELGDSALYLCASSPEGGREQYFGPGTRLTVT.

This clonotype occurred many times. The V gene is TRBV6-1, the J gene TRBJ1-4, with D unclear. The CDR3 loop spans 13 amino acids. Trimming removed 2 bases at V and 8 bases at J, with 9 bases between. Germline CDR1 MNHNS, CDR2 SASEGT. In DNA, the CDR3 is TGTGCCAGCAGTGAACGAGGGCTCGAAAAACTGTTTTTT. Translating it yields CASSERGLEKLFF.

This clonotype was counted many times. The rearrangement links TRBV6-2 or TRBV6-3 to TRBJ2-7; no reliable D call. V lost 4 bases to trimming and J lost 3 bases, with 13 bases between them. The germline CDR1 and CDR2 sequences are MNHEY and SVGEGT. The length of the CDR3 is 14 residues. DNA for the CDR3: TGTGCCAGCAGTTCACCAACGACCGGCTACGAGCAGTACTTC. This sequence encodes CASSSPTTGYEQYF.

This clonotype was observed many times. The CDR3 sequence is CSASLTGGSPLHF. The CDR3 DNA is TGCAGTGCTAGTCTCACAGGGGGGTCACCCCTCCACTTT. The rearrangement joins TRBV20-1 to TRBJ1-6; 8 bases fit TRBD1. V trimming: 3 bases; J trimming: 10 bases; junction bases outside the gene matches: 5. CDR3 length: 13 amino acids. Looked up from germline, CDR1 is DFQATT and CDR2 is SNEGSKA (reference sequence).

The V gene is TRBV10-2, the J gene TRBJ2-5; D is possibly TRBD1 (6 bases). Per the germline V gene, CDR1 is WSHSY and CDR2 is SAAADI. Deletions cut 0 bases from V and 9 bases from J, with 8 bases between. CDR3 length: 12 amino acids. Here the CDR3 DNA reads TGCGCCAGCAGTGAGTCTCAGGGGCCCCAGTACTTC. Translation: CASSESQGPQYF.

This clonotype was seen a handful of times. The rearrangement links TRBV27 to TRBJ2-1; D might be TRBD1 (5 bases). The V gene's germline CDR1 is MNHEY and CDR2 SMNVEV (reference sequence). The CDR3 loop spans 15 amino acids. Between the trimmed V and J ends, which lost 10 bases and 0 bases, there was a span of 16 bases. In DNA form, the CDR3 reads TGTGCCACCATTTCGACAGTCAGCTCCTACAATGAGCAGTTCTTC. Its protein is CATISTVSSYNEQFF.

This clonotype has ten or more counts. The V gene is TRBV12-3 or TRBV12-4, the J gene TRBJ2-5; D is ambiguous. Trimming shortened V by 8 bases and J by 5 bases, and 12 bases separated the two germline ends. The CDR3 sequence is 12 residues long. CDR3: CASSPMLETQYF. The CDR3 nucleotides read TGTGCCAGCTCTCCCATGTTGGAGACCCAGTACTTC.

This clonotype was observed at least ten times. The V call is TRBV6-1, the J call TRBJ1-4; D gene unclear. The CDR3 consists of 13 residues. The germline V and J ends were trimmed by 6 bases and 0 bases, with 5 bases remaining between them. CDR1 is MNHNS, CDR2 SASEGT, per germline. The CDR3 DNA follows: TGTGCCAGCAGCGGATCAACTAATGAAAAACTGTTTTTT. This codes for CASSGSTNEKLFF.

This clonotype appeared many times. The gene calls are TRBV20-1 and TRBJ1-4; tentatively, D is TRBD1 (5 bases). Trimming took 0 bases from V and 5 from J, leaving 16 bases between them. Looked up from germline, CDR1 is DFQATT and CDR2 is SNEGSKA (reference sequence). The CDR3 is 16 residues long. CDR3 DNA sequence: TGCAGTGCTAGAGATTACGTGCAGGGAAGGAATGAAAAACTGTTTTTT. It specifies CSARDYVQGRNEKLFF.

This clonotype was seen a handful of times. The CDR3 loop reads CASSQDGAGYTGELFF. The CDR3 nucleotides read TGCGCCAGCAGCCAAGATGGGGCAGGGTACACCGGGGAGCTGTTTTTT. The V gene is TRBV4-1, the J gene TRBJ2-2, with D perhaps TRBD1 (5 bases). V gave up 0 bases and J gave up 3 bases, with 11 bases separating them. CDR1 and CDR2 from the germline V gene are MGHRA and YSYEKL. The CDR3 spans 16 residues.

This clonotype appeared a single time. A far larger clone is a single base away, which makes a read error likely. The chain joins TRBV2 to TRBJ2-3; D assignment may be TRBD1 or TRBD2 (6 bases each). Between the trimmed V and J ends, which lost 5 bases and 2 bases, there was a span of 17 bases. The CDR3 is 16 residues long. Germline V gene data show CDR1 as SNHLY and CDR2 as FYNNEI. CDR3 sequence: CASSQGTFRSTDTQYF. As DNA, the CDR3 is TGTGCCAGCAGTCAGGGGACTTTTCGGTCCACAGATACGCAGTATTTT.